What follows are 8 T cell receptor beta chains derived from one specimen sequenced in a study of CXCR3-negative and CXCR3-positive naive CD8 T cells. Study observations and caveats: For CXCR3-positive naive cells, TRB CDR3s were more hydrophobic than those of CXCR3-negative naive cells.

The authors prepared UMI-labeled TRB cDNA libraries by 5' RACE. TCRdb re-analyzed the 5' RACE reads; it lists each CDR3 protein once, without DNA. Across about 7,700 distinct CDR3 sequences, the top ten clones capture roughly 2% of the sample. For these TCRs, the target antigens are not known. The sample was naive CXCR3+ CD8+ T cells from blood. Subset described: CD45RO-CCR7+CD27+CD95- naive CD8+ T cells expressing CXCR3 (TNR3+). The source is a human donor in good health. Some clones in this sample may be carry-over from other donors' samples.

V gene TRBV5-5 combines with J gene TRBJ1-5; lacking DNA, the TRBD1 call made by TCRdb goes unchecked. The CDR3 extends over 15 amino acids. CDR1 is SGHKS and CDR2 is YYEKEE in the germline V gene (reference sequence). CDR3 loop: CASSLAGQVNQPQHF.

The V call is TRBV28, the J call TRBJ1-2; TCRdb picks TRBD1, but there is no DNA to check that call. The CDR3 consists of 16 residues. Germline CDR1 and CDR2: MDHEN and SYDVKM. The chain's CDR3 is CASSSQRMDRGWGYTF.

V usage is TRBV29-1 and J usage is TRBJ2-1; the D call from TCRdb, TRBD1, cannot be confirmed without DNA. From germline, CDR1 is SQVTM and CDR2 ANQGSEA. This CDR3 spans 16 amino acids. The CDR3 reads CSVEAASGQGRDEQSF.

This CDR3 reads CSVELAGEEYEQYF. This sequence joins TRBV29-1 and TRBJ2-7; TCRdb names TRBD2, which stays unverified in the absence of DNA. The CDR3 covers 14 residues. The V gene's germline CDR1 is SQVTM and CDR2 ANQGSEA.

V and J are TRBV5-4 and TRBJ2-2; there is no DNA to check the TCRdb D call of TRBD2. CDR1 SGHNT and CDR2 YYREEE come from the germline V gene (reference sequence). This CDR3 contains 15 residues. CDR3 residues: CASSWDGSFTGELFF.

In terms of frequency, this clonotype is medium-sized (0.01 to 0.1%). The chain links TRBV7-8 to TRBJ2-7; TCRdb returns TRBD2, unconfirmable since there is no DNA. Germline CDR1 is SGHVS and CDR2 is FQNEAQ. The CDR3 extends over 15 amino acids. CDR3 residues: CASSFSGRSVYEHYF.

The genes are TRBV29-1 and TRBJ2-7. CDR3 size: 12 residues. The germline V gene encodes CDR1 SQVTM and CDR2 ANQGSEA. CDR3 residues: CSFVGKHYEQYF.

The rearrangement joins TRBV6-5 to TRBJ2-1; TCRdb names TRBD2, which stays unverified in the absence of DNA. Germline CDR1 is MNHEY and CDR2 is SVGAGI. The CDR3 spans 17 residues. CDR3 loop: CASSYLLPGLAGAQQFF.